One sample yielded the 2 T cell receptor beta chains listed below, sequenced in a study of T cells in Graves' hyperthyroidism and ophthalmopathy. Amplification of TCR beta CDR3 regions used RNA as the template. During a first-round RT-PCR of the TCR CDR3, the HTBI primer set was used. One entry per CDR3 protein results from TCRdb running MiXCR on the multiplex PCR reads. The table lists 500,000 to 650,000 distinct CDR3 sequences, 15% to 20% of them singletons. The sample was blood. The receptors were gathered from a woman under 30 with Graves' ophthalmopathy.

The rearrangement links TRBV19 to TRBJ2-2; 15 bases agree with TRBD2. The V gene end was trimmed by 5 bases and the J gene end by 5 bases; junction bases not matched to a gene: 9. Per germline, CDR1 LNHDA and CDR2 SQIVND (reference sequence). The CDR3 spans 18 residues. The CDR3 loop is CASSSGLAGGLGTGELFF. CDR3 bases: TGTGCCAGTAGTTCGGGACTAGCGGGGGGCCTGGGAACCGGGGAGCTGTTTTTT.

At least ten counts were recorded for this clonotype. The chain carries TRBV7-8 and TRBJ1-5; tentatively, D is TRBD1 (5 bases). CDR1 SGHVS and CDR2 FQNEAQ come from the germline V gene. Trimming stripped 5 bases from V and 3 bases from J, with 14 bases between. The CDR3 covers 15 residues. The CDR3 region has the DNA TGTGCCAGCAGCGCCAGGGCGGGCGCCAATCAGCCCCAGCATTTT. Residues: CASSARAGANQPQHF.